The T cell receptor (beta chain) described here comes from a study of blood T cell repertoires in COVID-19. Overall study: Samples taken during acute and convalescent COVID-19 were collected in the United States, Italy and Spain. Sources were T cells, B-cell-depleted T cells, or PBMCs; the material itself was cDNA or gDNA.

Original handling: Amplified reference gene primers provided the basis for estimating nucleated cell counts. Method: immunoSEQ multiplex PCR; TCRdb's copy keeps in-frame clones and lacks some. D and trimming were read from the DNA, whereas the V and J calls and clone size are those reported in that table. The table shows 200,000 or so clones, with almost 90% occurring only once. Germline V gene lookup returns CDR1 SGHRS and CDR2 YFSETQ. V lost 4 bases and J lost 0, with 11 bases in between. CDR3 length: 15 amino acids. The sequenced sample consisted of peripheral blood. The TCR was taken from a woman between 55 and 75 years old with acute or convalescent COVID-19. This chain uses TRBV5-1 with TRBJ1-3, with unresolved D. The CDR3 DNA is TGCGCCAGCAGCAGTGTTGGAGGCTCTGGAAACACCATATATTTT. This translates into CASSSVGGSGNTIYF.